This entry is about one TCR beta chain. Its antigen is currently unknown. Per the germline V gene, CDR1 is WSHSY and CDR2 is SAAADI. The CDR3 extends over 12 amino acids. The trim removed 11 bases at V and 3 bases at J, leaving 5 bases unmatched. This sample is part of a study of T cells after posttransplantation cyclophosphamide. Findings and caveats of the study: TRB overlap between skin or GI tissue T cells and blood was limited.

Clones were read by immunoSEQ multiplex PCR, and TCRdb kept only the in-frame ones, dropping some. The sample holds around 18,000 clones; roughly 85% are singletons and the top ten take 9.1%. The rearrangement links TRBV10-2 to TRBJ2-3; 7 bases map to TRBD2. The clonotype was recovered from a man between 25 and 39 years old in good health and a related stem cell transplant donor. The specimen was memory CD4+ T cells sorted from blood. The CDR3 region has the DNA TGCGCCGGTGGCGGGGGAACAGATACGCAGTATTTT. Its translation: CAGGGGTDTQYF.